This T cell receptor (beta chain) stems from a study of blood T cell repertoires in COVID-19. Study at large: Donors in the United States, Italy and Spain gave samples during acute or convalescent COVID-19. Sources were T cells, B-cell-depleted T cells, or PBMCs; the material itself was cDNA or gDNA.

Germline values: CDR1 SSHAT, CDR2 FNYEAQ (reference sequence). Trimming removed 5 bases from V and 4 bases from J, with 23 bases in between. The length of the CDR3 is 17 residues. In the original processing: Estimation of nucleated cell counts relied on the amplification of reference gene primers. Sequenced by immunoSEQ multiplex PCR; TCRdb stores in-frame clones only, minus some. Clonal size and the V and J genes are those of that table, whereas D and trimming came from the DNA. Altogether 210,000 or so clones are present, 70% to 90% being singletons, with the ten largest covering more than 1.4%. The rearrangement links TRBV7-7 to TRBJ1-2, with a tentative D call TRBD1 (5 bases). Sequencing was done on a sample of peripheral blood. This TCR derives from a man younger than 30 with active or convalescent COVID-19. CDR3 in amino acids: CASSLGASYFRVYGYTF. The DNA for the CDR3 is TGTGCCAGCAGCCTAGGGGCTTCTTACTTCAGAGTCTATGGCTACACCTTC.